This T cell receptor (beta chain) was identified in a study of shared clonotypes between healthy human individuals. CDR1 and CDR2 from the germline V gene are MNHNS and SASEGT. Trimming stripped 0 bases from V and 4 bases from J, with 6 bases between. This CDR3 contains 13 residues. Profiled with immunoSEQ multiplex PCR; TCRdb holds only in-frame clones, not every one. Here the sample spans about 110,000 clones, about 70% being singletons. Broader study findings: Having only a few donors restricted how much genetic and exposure-history diversity was captured. Sampling included only blood; tissue repertoires likely differ.

A few counts support this clone. Antigen: not known. The chain has TRBV6-1 and TRBJ1-1; D remains ambiguous. Sequencing was carried out using memory CD8+ T cells sorted from blood. This sample's subset: CD45RO+ cells pooled with CCR7-negative TemRA cells. This clonotype was sampled from a woman aged 25 to 39 in good health. CDR3 sequence (DNA): TGTGCCAGCAGTGAAGCGGAGAGCACTGAAGCTTTCTTT. Translated: CASSEAESTEAFF.